A single sample gave rise to the 21 T cell receptor beta chains below, sequenced in a study of blood T cell repertoires in COVID-19. TCRdb's copy holds only in-frame clones and misses some; the assay was immunoSEQ multiplex PCR. The table includes about 280,000 clones, around 80% detected once. Material for sequencing was PBMCs or T cells enriched from blood (not recorded which). These receptor sequences come from a man between 35 and 55 years old who had been exposed to COVID-19.

The CDR3 is CAWSRGTENEKLFF. The CDR3 bases are TGTGCCTGGAGTCGGGGGACAGAGAATGAAAAACTGTTTTTT. V usage is TRBV30 and J usage is TRBJ1-4, with 7 bases aligning to TRBD1. Germline V CDR1 and CDR2: GTSNPN, SVGIG (reference sequence). The ends lost 2 bases at V and 5 bases at J; junction bases unmatched: 5. There are 14 residues in the CDR3.

This sequence joins TRBV2 and TRBJ1-5, with 8 bases matching TRBD1. The CDR3 has 14 amino acids. Per germline, CDR1 SNHLY and CDR2 FYNNEI. The V gene end was trimmed by 6 bases and the J gene end by 5 bases; junction bases not matched to a gene: 6. The chain's CDR3 is CASSADRADQPQHF. In DNA, the CDR3 is TGTGCCAGCAGCGCGGACAGGGCTGATCAGCCCCAGCATTTT.

The genes are TRBV9 and TRBJ2-5; 11 bases are a match to TRBD2. CDR1 and CDR2 (germline): SGDLS, YYNGEE. The CDR3 has 16 amino acids. The trim removed 1 base at V and 5 bases at J, leaving 7 bases unmatched. The CDR3 region has the DNA TGTGCCAGCAGCGTAACTAGCGGGAGTTCTTTTGAGACCCAGTACTTC. The encoded protein is CASSVTSGSSFETQYF.

This chain links TRBV29-1 with TRBJ1-2, with D hard to call. Germline lookup yields CDR1 SQVTM and CDR2 ANQGSEA. V shed 5 bases and J shed 4 bases, with 11 bases lying between them. The CDR3 consists of 12 residues. CDR3 sequence: CSVPRAGYGYTF. The CDR3 region has the DNA TGCAGCGTTCCGAGGGCCGGCTATGGCTACACCTTC.

This sequence joins TRBV7-3 and TRBJ2-2; maybe TRBD1 (6 bases). Trimming pared 7 bases from V and 10 bases from J, leaving 19 bases between. Germline values: CDR1 SGHTA, CDR2 FQGTGA. The CDR3 length is 14 residues. The CDR3 nucleotides are TGTGCCAGCAAAACGGACAGTGCTTCTGCGGAGCTGTTTTTT. Translation gives CASKTDSASAELFF. The whole variable domain, remainder taken from reference TRBV7-3 and TRBJ2-2, is GAGVSQTPSNKVTEKGKYVELRCDPISGHTALYWYRQSLGQGPEFLIYFQGTGAADDSGLPNDRFFAVRPEGSVSTLKIQRTERGDSAVYLCASKTDSASAELFFGEGSRLTVL.

This chain uses TRBV6-5 with TRBJ1-1; D remains unclear. Per germline, CDR1 MNHEY and CDR2 SVGAGI. This CDR3 contains 15 residues. The V gene lost 6 bases and the J gene lost 0 bases, with 14 bases spanning the gap. The CDR3 DNA is TGTGCCAGCAGAACCGGAGCCTTCATGAACACTGAAGCTTTCTTT. It yields the protein CASRTGAFMNTEAFF.

The gene calls are TRBV6-1 and TRBJ2-5, with 7 bases identical to TRBD2. The V segment lost 3 bases and the J segment 2 bases; nucleotides outside the gene matches: 6. CDR3 size: 15 residues. The germline gives CDR1 MNHNS, CDR2 SASEGT. The CDR3 DNA is TGTGCCAGCAGTGAGGTGACTAGCAGGCAAGAGACCCAGTACTTC. Residues: CASSEVTSRQETQYF.

The chain employs TRBV10-3 and TRBJ2-2, with D possibly TRBD2 on 6 matching bases. This CDR3 comprises 14 residues. The V end lost 2 bases, the J end lost 5 bases, and 9 bases lay between the germline ends. Germline V gives CDR1 ENHRY, CDR2 SYGVKD. The CDR3 bases are TGTGCCATCAGTGAGGGACTAAATACCGGGGAGCTGTTTTTT. This sequence encodes CAISEGLNTGELFF.

The gene calls are TRBV11-2 and TRBJ1-5, with 7 bases that match TRBD1. Germline CDR1 and CDR2: SGHAT and FQNNGV. This CDR3 is 16 amino acids long. Germline trimming cut 5 bases from V and 4 bases from J; bases unmatched to any gene: 11. The CDR3 bases are TGTGCCAGCAGCGCAGCCAACAGGGGATGGAATCAGCCCCAGCATTTT. This gives the protein CASSAANRGWNQPQHF.

The J gene is TRBJ2-7, the V gene TRBV11-2; D is undetermined. Germline assignment: CDR1 SGHAT and CDR2 FQNNGV. The CDR3 is made up of 15 amino acids. The V end was cut by 6 bases, the J end by 2 bases, with 17 bases between. The CDR3 reads CASRPGTGWAYEQYF. The CDR3 DNA follows: TGTGCCAGCAGACCAGGTACCGGCTGGGCCTACGAGCAGTACTTC. The full variable domain, rest sourced from reference TRBV11-2 and TRBJ2-7, is EAGVAQSPRYKIIEKRQSVAFWCNPISGHATLYWYQQILGQGPKLLIQFQNNGVVDDSQLPKDRFSAERLKGVDSTLKIQPAKLEDSAVYLCASRPGTGWAYEQYFGPGTRLTVT.

The chain combines TRBV7-2 with TRBJ2-7; the D gene is possibly TRBD1 (5 bases). CDR1 is SGHTA, CDR2 FQGNSA, per germline. Trimming stripped 5 bases from V and 2 bases from J, with 13 bases between. CDR3 length equals 14 residues. The CDR3 DNA follows: TGTGCCAGCAGCATACCGACAGCGACCTACGAGCAGTACTTC. Encoded protein: CASSIPTATYEQYF.

The J gene is TRBJ2-5, the V gene TRBV11-3; TRBD1 agrees at 9 bases. Germline CDR1 reads SGHNT; CDR2 reads YENEEA. The CDR3 sequence is 15 residues long. V lost 1 base and J lost 2; bases outside the gene matches: 2. CDR3 residues: CASSLGDRDQETQYF. CDR3 coding DNA: TGTGCCAGCAGCTTAGGGGACAGGGATCAAGAGACCCAGTACTTC.

This chain links TRBV27 with TRBJ1-5; D remains ambiguous. Trimming left V 9 bases short and J 2 bases short, with 14 bases between. The CDR3 has 14 amino acids. Germline V gene lookup returns CDR1 MNHEY and CDR2 SMNVEV (reference sequence). The CDR3 DNA is TGTGCCAGTATGGAGGGTCTGGGCAATCAGCCCCAGCATTTT. Amino acid sequence: CASMEGLGNQPQHF.

The chain employs TRBV9 and TRBJ2-7; TRBD2 matches at 8 bases. Germline assignment: CDR1 SGDLS and CDR2 YYNGEE. The CDR3 spans 15 residues. V dropped 0 bases and J dropped 3; count of bases not matched to a gene: 5. The CDR3 DNA follows: TGTGCCAGCAGCGTAGAGTGGACTAGCAGCTACGAGCAGTACTTC. This gives the protein CASSVEWTSSYEQYF.

This clone has only a few counts. The chain is built from TRBV10-1 and TRBJ2-2, with 13 bases fitting TRBD2. V lost 6 bases, J lost 6 bases, and 4 bases stayed unmatched. The CDR3 is 15 residues long. Germline CDR1 and CDR2: WNHNN and SYGVQD (reference sequence). The CDR3 here is CASSSGLAGPGELFF. Here the CDR3 DNA reads TGCGCCAGCAGCTCGGGACTAGCGGGACCCGGGGAGCTGTTTTTT.

This clone was recorded a few times. The CDR3 DNA is TGTGCCAGCAGCGGAACAGTGAACACTGAAGCTTTCTTT. Translation gives CASSGTVNTEAFF. The chain employs TRBV3-1 (or the pseudogene TRBV3-2) and TRBJ1-1; D remains ambiguous. V gave up 5 bases and J gave up 0 bases, with 7 bases separating them. Germline V CDR1 and CDR2: LGHDT, YNNKEL (reference sequence). The CDR3 contains 13 residues.

V is TRBV7-9 and J is TRBJ2-3; TRBD2 matches at 8 bases. The CDR3 extends over 14 amino acids. Unmatched junction bases numbered 6, after V lost 3 bases and J lost 7 bases. The germline CDR1 and CDR2 sequences are SEHNR and FQNEAQ (reference sequence). The CDR3 loop is CASSFGTSINTQYF. In DNA form, the CDR3 reads TGTGCCAGCAGCTTTGGGACTAGTATAAATACGCAGTATTTT.

The rearrangement links TRBV19 to TRBJ1-5; unclear D gene. This CDR3 region has 15 residues. Germline V gene lookup returns CDR1 LNHDA and CDR2 SQIVND (reference sequence). Trimming pared 5 bases from V and 2 bases from J, leaving 13 bases between. The CDR3 bases are TGTGCCAGTAGTCTCGTCCTGTTAGGCAATCAGCCCCAGCATTTT. Translated: CASSLVLLGNQPQHF.

The chain has TRBV5-1 and TRBJ1-1; the match to TRBD1 covers 11 bases. The V segment lost 4 bases and the J segment 5 bases; nucleotides outside the gene matches: 4. Germline V gives CDR1 SGHRS, CDR2 YFSETQ. This CDR3 is built from 14 residues. CDR3 DNA sequence: TGCGCCAGCAGCACCGGGACAGGGGGTACTGAAGCTTTCTTT. Its translation: CASSTGTGGTEAFF.

Only a few counts were recorded for this clone. The J gene is TRBJ1-1, the V gene TRBV6-5; the match to TRBD1 covers 7 bases. The CDR3 contains 16 residues. V dropped 0 bases and J dropped 8; count of bases not matched to a gene: 12. The V gene's germline CDR1 is MNHEY and CDR2 SVGAGI. The CDR3 region has the DNA TGTGCCAGCAGTTACTCCGCGGGACAGCGATTCTGGGAAGCTTTCTTT. This translates into CASSYSAGQRFWEAFF.

The chain joins TRBV5-6 to TRBJ2-5; TRBD1 is a possible D gene (5 bases). The V gene's germline CDR1 is SGHDT and CDR2 YYEEEE. The CDR3 loop spans 14 amino acids. Trimming left V 4 bases short and J 4 bases short, with 14 bases between. As DNA, the CDR3 is TGTGCCAGCAGCGTCCCAGGGTGGGGAGAGACCCAGTACTTC. This codes for CASSVPGWGETQYF.